This note documents a single T cell receptor beta chain sequence. What this receptor recognizes is not known. The input lacks base qualities; no much larger clone sits a single base away. Sequences SEHNR (CDR1) and FQNEAQ (CDR2) are obtained from the germline V gene (reference sequence). The CDR3 contains 11 residues, cysteine and phenylalanine counted. Only CDR3 DNA remains: 33 bases, in frame from the first base. V and J lose 7 bases and 4 bases, and a span of 4 bases separates them. These data belong to a study of blood T cell repertoires in COVID-19 (dated by TCRdb to the early 2020s). Turning to the overall study: Samples from collaborators originated in the United States, Italy and Spain and spanned both the acute and convalescent phases of COVID-19. The material from the prospective study consisted of cDNA or gDNA derived from T cells, B-cell-depleted T cells, or PBMCs. Deeply sampled blood TCRbeta repertoires from subjects exposed to, actively infected with, or recovered from COVID-19 were included in the dataset. The repertoires were released in a freely available public database meant as a resource for research on the immune response to SARS-CoV-2. The samples were drawn from two sources: the first 160 participants of the ongoing ImmuneRACE study, and over 1,000 subjects contributed by 6 global collaborators. The sample metadata nearly always contained a de-identified subject ID, COVID-19 status, age in years and sex. Where available, HLA class I and class II types were taken from metadata supplied by the sample provider and were not determined by assay-based typing. Results and caveats for the whole study, not just this receptor: The amount of clinical and demographic metadata varied by source and participant and was provided uncurated.

TCRbeta CDR3 regions were amplified from genomic DNA using the immunoSEQ Assay, a bias-controlled multiplex PCR. Per the original workflow: Nucleated cell counts per sample were estimated from amplification of reference gene primers within the assay. Sequence reads were collapsed and filtered to measure the absolute abundance of every unique TCRbeta CDR3 rearrangement. For each sample, productive Simpson clonality was calculated as the square root of Simpson's diversity index across productive rearrangements. The clones in this table, taken by TCRdb from immuneACCESS, are in-frame only. Not every clone is retained; where verified, under half of the shortfall comes from an unresolved V gene, and the cause of the rest is unknown. V and J calls and clone size are given by that table; D and trimming were obtained from the DNA. This sample is represented by about 180,000 clones; around 88% of them were singletons. The ten largest clones represent roughly 4.2% of the sample.

Each collaborating institution followed its own protocols to collect whole blood in K2EDTA tubes. Collaborator samples were shipped for TCRbeta analysis as frozen whole blood, isolated PBMCs, or DNA extracted from either sample type. The TCR comes from a woman in her thirties with acute or convalescent COVID-19. The chain joins TRBV7-9 to TRBJ2-2, with the D gene uncertain. The sequencing sample was made of peripheral blood. Read as DNA, the sequence is TGTGCCAGCACCCTCACCGGGGAGCTGTTTTTT. Its translation reads: CASTLTGELFF.